The rows below give T cell receptor beta chains drawn from one sample of a study of T cells in Graves' hyperthyroidism and ophthalmopathy. TCRdb called the multiplex PCR reads again in MiXCR, with one record for every CDR3 protein. The sample records approximately 300,000 distinct CDR3 sequences, about a sixth being singletons. The sequenced material came from blood. All receptors derive from a woman aged 55-70 years with Graves' ophthalmopathy. Each CDR3 is given with its conserved first and last residue. D genes are given only for firm matches. Where a row states a size, it is once, few, many or the class of an expanded clone; other rows omit it.

abundance	j_gene	v_gene	d_gene	CDR3nt	CDR3aa
many	TRBJ1-5	TRBV6-2/TRBV6-3	.	TGTGCCAGCAGCCCACTGACCGGGACACCTAATCAGCCCCAGCATTTT	CASSPLTGTPNQPQHF
once	TRBJ1-4	TRBV25-1	.	TGTGCCAGCAGTGAATTCGGGGCTGATGAAAAACTGTTTTTT	CASSEFGADEKLFF
few	TRBJ2-3	TRBV4-1	TRBD2	TGCGCCAGCAGCCAATCGGCTAGCGGGGATATCACAGATACGCAGTATTTT	CASSQSASGDITDTQYF
.	TRBJ1-6	TRBV5-6	TRBD1	TGTGCCAGCAGCCTCGGACAGGGATTGGCGCGAAATTCACCCCTCCACTTT	CASSLGQGLARNSPLHF
many	TRBJ1-1	TRBV18	.	TGTGCCAGCTCGGGTGATGATTGGAACCGTGAAGCTTTCTTT	CASSGDDWNREAFF
many	TRBJ2-7	TRBV2	.	TGTGCCAGCACCCGGACCGCCAAGTACGAGCAGTACTTC	CASTRTAKYEQYF
many	TRBJ2-7	TRBV7-9	.	TGTGCCAGCAGCTTAGGGGTGGGATACGAGCAGTACTTC	CASSLGVGYEQYF
many	TRBJ2-1	TRBV29-1	.	TGCAGCGTTGATGGGACATTCAATGAGCAGTTCTTC	CSVDGTFNEQFF
many	TRBJ2-7	TRBV11-2	.	TGTGCCAGCACCCCTTCGGGCTACGAGCAGTACTTC	CASTPSGYEQYF
many	TRBJ1-1	TRBV6-1	TRBD1	TGTGCCAGCAGTTCGGACAGGTTGAACACTGAAGCTTTCTTT	CASSSDRLNTEAFF
many	TRBJ2-7	TRBV7-8	TRBD2	TGTGCCAGCAGCATCCCCGAGGGAGGGTCGTACGAGCAGTACTTC	CASSIPEGGSYEQYF
few	TRBJ2-2	TRBV5-4	TRBD2	TGTGCCAGCACCCATAGCGGGAGAAACACCGGGGAGCTGTTTTTT	CASTHSGRNTGELFF
many	TRBJ2-3	TRBV2	.	TGTGCCAACGACGGGGCCTTAGTAGGAGATACGCAGTATTTT	CANDGALVGDTQYF
.	TRBJ1-4	TRBV5-1	.	TGCGCCAGCAGCCAAACACCACAGGGAAAGAGAGAAAAACTGTTTTTT	CASSQTPQGKREKLFF
many	TRBJ2-1	TRBV5-5	.	TGTGCCAGCAGTCTCACTACGGACTACAATGAGCAGTTCTTC	CASSLTTDYNEQFF
many	TRBJ2-7	TRBV27	.	TGTGCCAGCAGGGGCTATGGAGGGCTAGAGCAGTACTTC	CASRGYGGLEQYF
few	TRBJ2-5	TRBV10-3	.	TGTGCCATCAGTGAAGTAGCAAAGGGCGGCCAGGAGACCCAGTACTTC	CAISEVAKGGQETQYF
many	TRBJ1-2	TRBV3-1	TRBD1	TGTGCCAGCAGCCAAGAAGCGCAGGGGGCTGGCTACACCTTC	CASSQEAQGAGYTF
many	TRBJ2-2	TRBV18	TRBD2	TGTGCCAGCTCACCAGGGATCGCGGGAGCCGGGGAGCTGTTTTTT	CASSPGIAGAGELFF
many	TRBJ1-1	TRBV11-2	.	TGTGCCAGCAGCTTAGTCCCAGGGGCCCTGAACACTGAAGCTTTCTTT	CASSLVPGALNTEAFF
.	TRBJ2-7	TRBV20-1	TRBD1	TGCAGTGCTAGGCGGACAGGGAGCGAGCAGTACTTC	CSARRTGSEQYF
few	TRBJ2-7	TRBV11-2	.	TGTGCCAGCAGCTTAGCGAATTTCAAGTACGAGCAGTACTTC	CASSLANFKYEQYF
.	TRBJ1-1	TRBV20-1	.	TGCAGTGCTGTGACACCAATGAACACTGAAGCTTTCTTT	CSAVTPMNTEAFF
many	TRBJ2-3	TRBV27	.	TGTGCCAGCATGCGACAGCCTAGCACAGATACGCAGTATTTT	CASMRQPSTDTQYF
many	TRBJ2-3	TRBV4-2	TRBD2	TGTGCCAGCAGCCAAGATCGGGCGGGAGCGAGAGATACGCAGTATTTT	CASSQDRAGARDTQYF
.	TRBJ2-7	TRBV10-3	.	TGTGCCATCAGTGATCCTCTCGGGAGCTACGAGCAGTACTTC	CAISDPLGSYEQYF
.	TRBJ2-3	TRBV20-1	.	TGCAGTGCTAGCCTGCCTAGCAGAACAGATACGCAGTATTTT	CSASLPSRTDTQYF
few	TRBJ1-2	TRBV28	.	TGTGCCAGCAGTTTAGGGAACAGCTATGGCTACACCTTC	CASSLGNSYGYTF
many	TRBJ2-1	TRBV29-1	.	TGCAGCGCCCGAGGCAGGGCCTACAATGAGCAGTTCTTC	CSARGRAYNEQFF
.	TRBJ2-7	TRBV12-3/TRBV12-4	TRBD2	TGTGCCATCAGAGATGCCCGACTAGCAGACGAGCAGTACTTC	CAIRDARLADEQYF
.	TRBJ2-1	TRBV7-9	.	TGTGCCAGCAGCGCCGGTTTTGAGCGGGCCGGGAATGAGCAGTTCTTC	CASSAGFERAGNEQFF
.	TRBJ1-1	TRBV6-4	.	TGTGCCAGCAGTGTGTTCATGAACACTGAAGCTTTCTTT	CASSVFMNTEAFF
few	TRBJ1-2	TRBV20-1	TRBD1	TGCAGTGCCCCACCCGAGGACAGGGAAGAGTTTTACTATGGCTACACCTTC	CSAPPEDREEFYYGYTF
many	TRBJ1-6	TRBV20-1	.	TGCAGTGCTGGCGAAGGGGGGTATTCACCCCTCCACTTT	CSAGEGGYSPLHF
.	TRBJ2-1	TRBV20-1	TRBD1	TGCAGTGCTAGCCTGGAGGGACAGGGTCACAATGAGCAGTTCTTC	CSASLEGQGHNEQFF
few	TRBJ1-5	TRBV27	.	TGTGCCAGCAGTTTATATCGGGGCTTTGGGAGCAATCAGCCCCAGCATTTT	CASSLYRGFGSNQPQHF
.	TRBJ2-3	TRBV7-2	TRBD2	TGTGCCAGCAGCCCCAACGTGGCGGGGGGCACAGATACGCAGTATTTT	CASSPNVAGGTDTQYF
many	TRBJ2-7	TRBV27	.	TGTGCCAGCAGTCCTATGGGGGTCCCTGGCTACGAGCAGTACTTC	CASSPMGVPGYEQYF
.	TRBJ2-7	TRBV10-3	.	TGTGCCATCAGTGAGTCCCAGGGCGACTCCGAGCAGTACTTC	CAISESQGDSEQYF
.	TRBJ2-1	TRBV18	TRBD2	TGTGCCAGCTCCTCCGGGACTATAGGTAATGAGCAGTTCTTC	CASSSGTIGNEQFF
many	TRBJ2-7	TRBV7-3	TRBD1	TGTGCCAGCAGCCCCTACCCAGGGGGCCGATACGAGCAGTACTTC	CASSPYPGGRYEQYF
.	TRBJ2-6	TRBV7-2	TRBD1	TGTGCCAGCAGCGCATCTGGGACAGGGTTTTTTACTGGGGCCAACGTCCCGACTTTC	CASSASGTGFFTGANVPTF
many	TRBJ1-1	TRBV6-6	TRBD1	TGTGCCAGCAGTTACGGGACAGGGGGCGTCACTGAAGCTTTCTTT	CASSYGTGGVTEAFF
many	TRBJ2-5	TRBV6-1	.	TGTGCCAGCAGTGAAAGGGGTTATGGGGAGACCCAGTACTTC	CASSERGYGETQYF
.	TRBJ2-5	TRBV4-1	TRBD2	TGCGCCAGCAGCCAGGCTAGCGGCAGCTCTGGGGAGACCCAGTACTTC	CASSQASGSSGETQYF
many	TRBJ2-5	TRBV20-1	.	TGCAGTGGCGAGGAGGAAGAGACCCAGTACTTC	CSGEEEETQYF
.	TRBJ2-1	TRBV7-9	TRBD1	TGTGCCAGCAGCTCAGGAACTGGACAGGGGACGGGCCTCAATGAGCAGTTCTTC	CASSSGTGQGTGLNEQFF
.	TRBJ1-2	TRBV12-3/TRBV12-4	.	TGTGCCAGCAGTTTATCGCCGGTTAACTATGGCTACACCTTC	CASSLSPVNYGYTF
many	TRBJ1-1	TRBV12-3/TRBV12-4	TRBD1	TGTGCCAGCAGTTTCCAGGGGGCGAACACTGAAGCTTTCTTT	CASSFQGANTEAFF
many	TRBJ2-3	TRBV12-3/TRBV12-4	.	TGTGCCAGCAGCCCCGCCCGGGGGGACAGCGGCACAGATACGCAGTATTTT	CASSPARGDSGTDTQYF
many	TRBJ2-2	TRBV5-1	TRBD2	TGCGCCAGCAGCTTGGGACTAGCGGGAGAAAATGGCGGGGAGCTGTTTTTT	CASSLGLAGENGGELFF